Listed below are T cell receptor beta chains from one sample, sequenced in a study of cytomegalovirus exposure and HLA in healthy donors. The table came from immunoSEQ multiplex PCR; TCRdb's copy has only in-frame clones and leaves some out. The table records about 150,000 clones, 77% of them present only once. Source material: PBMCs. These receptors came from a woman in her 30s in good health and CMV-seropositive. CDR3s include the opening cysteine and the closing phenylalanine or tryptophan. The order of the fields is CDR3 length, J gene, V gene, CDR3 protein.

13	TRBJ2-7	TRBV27	CASRLAESYEQYF
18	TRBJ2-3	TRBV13	CASSPALAGGLSTDTQYF
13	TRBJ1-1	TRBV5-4	CASSHREAAEAFF
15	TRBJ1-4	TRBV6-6	CASSYLGQGNEKLFF
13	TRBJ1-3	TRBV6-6	CASSSGTRNTIYF
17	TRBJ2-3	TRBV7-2	CASSLTLAGGKIDTQYF
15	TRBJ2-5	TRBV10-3	CAISESTGGTETQYF
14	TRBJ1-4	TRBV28	CASSLTGVDEKLFF
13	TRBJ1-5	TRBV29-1	CSAGNGQGTTRHF
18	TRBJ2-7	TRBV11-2	CASSPLTRGTSGSYEQYF
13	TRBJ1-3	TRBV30	CAWSVLLGNTIYF
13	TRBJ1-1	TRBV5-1	CASTGPGDTEAFF
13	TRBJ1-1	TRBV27	CASSWAGNTEAFF
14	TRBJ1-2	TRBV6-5	CASSEGATNYGYTF
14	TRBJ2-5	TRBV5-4	CASSIQGVQETQYF
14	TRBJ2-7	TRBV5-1	CASSFQGGTYEQYF
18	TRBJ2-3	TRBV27	CASSSGLAGEHRTDTQYF